There are a few counts of the clone carrying this T cell receptor (beta chain). Its matching antigen is unknown. The CDR3 does not close with the conserved phenylalanine or tryptophan, likely indicating a read error. The data originate from a study of glioma-infiltrating T cells. The study's findings and limits: Non-neoplastic patients had below-expected tissue-blood divergence, while all gliomas exceeded expectation.

Using RNA template, CDR3s of TCR alpha and beta were amplified with iRepertoire arm-PCR. Tissue mRNA or PBMC total RNA, about 95-450 ng, went into one-step reverse transcription and amplification. TCRdb re-called the multiplex PCR reads with MiXCR, one entry per CDR3 protein. The table lists approximately 120,000 distinct CDR3 sequences, less than 30% of them singletons. Germline V gene lookup returns CDR1 SQVTM and CDR2 ANQGSEA. The CDR3 consists of 11 residues. V gave up 4 bases and J gave up 7 bases, with 11 bases separating them. The chain uses TRBV29-1 and TRBJ2-7, with no clear D. The TCR originated in a human donor with low-grade glioma or glioblastoma, undergoing nonglioma brain surgery, or in good health (not recorded which). Sample: glioma tissue, nonneoplastic brain tissue, or PBMCs (not recorded which). CDR3 DNA sequence: TGCAGCGTTGGCATGGCTAGAGAGCAGTACCTC. Its protein is CSVGMAREQYL.